This T cell receptor (beta chain) was found in a study of cytomegalovirus exposure and HLA in healthy donors. The V gene's germline CDR1 is SGHTA and CDR2 FQGNSA. Deletions cut 5 bases from V and 6 bases from J, with 14 bases between. CDR3 size: 15 residues. With 60 Vbeta and 13 Jbeta primers, the PCR was carried out. Generated by immunoSEQ multiplex PCR, the TCRdb table keeps only in-frame clones and is missing some. The data hold approximately 150,000 clones, with 80% to 85% observed a single time. The specimen was PBMCs. The clonotype originates from a human donor in good health. This chain joins TRBV7-2 and TRBJ1-6; tentative D call: TRBD1 (5 bases). The CDR3, as DNA: TGTGCCAGCAGCGGGGGGGTGCAGGGTAATTCACCCCTCCACTTT. Amino acids: CASSGGVQGNSPLHF.